This T cell receptor (beta chain) was sequenced for a study of metastatic and nonmetastatic thyroid tumors. There were no patients who had received any treatment before thyroid surgery. Trimming took off 3 bases at V and 0 bases at J, with 9 bases between the two ends. CDR3 length: 14 residues. Per the germline V gene, CDR1 is SGHRS and CDR2 is YFSETQ. TCRdb re-analyzed the PCR reads through MiXCR. The sample has 7,000 to 9,500 clones; roughly 21% are singletons. The TCR comes from a female donor with papillary thyroid cancer or a benign thyroid nodule (not recorded which). Some clones in this sample may be carry-over from other donors' samples. The chain has TRBV5-1 and TRBJ1-1; D gene unclear. Sequencing used adjacent normal tissue. The CDR3 region is CASSYGQVNTEAFF. CDR3 DNA: TGCGCCAGCAGCTATGGGCAGGTGAACACTGAAGCTTTCTTT.